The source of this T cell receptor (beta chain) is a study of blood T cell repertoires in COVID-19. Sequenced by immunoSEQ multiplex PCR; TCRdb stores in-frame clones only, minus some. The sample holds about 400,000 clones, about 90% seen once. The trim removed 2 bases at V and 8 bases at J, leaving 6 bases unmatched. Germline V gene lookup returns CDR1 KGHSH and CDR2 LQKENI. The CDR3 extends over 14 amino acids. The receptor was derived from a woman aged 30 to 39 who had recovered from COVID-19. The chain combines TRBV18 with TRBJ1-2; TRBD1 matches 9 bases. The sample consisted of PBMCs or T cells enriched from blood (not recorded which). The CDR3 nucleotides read TGTGCCAGCTCACCAGCGACAGGGGGTAGGGGCTACACCTTC. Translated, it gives CASSPATGGRGYTF.